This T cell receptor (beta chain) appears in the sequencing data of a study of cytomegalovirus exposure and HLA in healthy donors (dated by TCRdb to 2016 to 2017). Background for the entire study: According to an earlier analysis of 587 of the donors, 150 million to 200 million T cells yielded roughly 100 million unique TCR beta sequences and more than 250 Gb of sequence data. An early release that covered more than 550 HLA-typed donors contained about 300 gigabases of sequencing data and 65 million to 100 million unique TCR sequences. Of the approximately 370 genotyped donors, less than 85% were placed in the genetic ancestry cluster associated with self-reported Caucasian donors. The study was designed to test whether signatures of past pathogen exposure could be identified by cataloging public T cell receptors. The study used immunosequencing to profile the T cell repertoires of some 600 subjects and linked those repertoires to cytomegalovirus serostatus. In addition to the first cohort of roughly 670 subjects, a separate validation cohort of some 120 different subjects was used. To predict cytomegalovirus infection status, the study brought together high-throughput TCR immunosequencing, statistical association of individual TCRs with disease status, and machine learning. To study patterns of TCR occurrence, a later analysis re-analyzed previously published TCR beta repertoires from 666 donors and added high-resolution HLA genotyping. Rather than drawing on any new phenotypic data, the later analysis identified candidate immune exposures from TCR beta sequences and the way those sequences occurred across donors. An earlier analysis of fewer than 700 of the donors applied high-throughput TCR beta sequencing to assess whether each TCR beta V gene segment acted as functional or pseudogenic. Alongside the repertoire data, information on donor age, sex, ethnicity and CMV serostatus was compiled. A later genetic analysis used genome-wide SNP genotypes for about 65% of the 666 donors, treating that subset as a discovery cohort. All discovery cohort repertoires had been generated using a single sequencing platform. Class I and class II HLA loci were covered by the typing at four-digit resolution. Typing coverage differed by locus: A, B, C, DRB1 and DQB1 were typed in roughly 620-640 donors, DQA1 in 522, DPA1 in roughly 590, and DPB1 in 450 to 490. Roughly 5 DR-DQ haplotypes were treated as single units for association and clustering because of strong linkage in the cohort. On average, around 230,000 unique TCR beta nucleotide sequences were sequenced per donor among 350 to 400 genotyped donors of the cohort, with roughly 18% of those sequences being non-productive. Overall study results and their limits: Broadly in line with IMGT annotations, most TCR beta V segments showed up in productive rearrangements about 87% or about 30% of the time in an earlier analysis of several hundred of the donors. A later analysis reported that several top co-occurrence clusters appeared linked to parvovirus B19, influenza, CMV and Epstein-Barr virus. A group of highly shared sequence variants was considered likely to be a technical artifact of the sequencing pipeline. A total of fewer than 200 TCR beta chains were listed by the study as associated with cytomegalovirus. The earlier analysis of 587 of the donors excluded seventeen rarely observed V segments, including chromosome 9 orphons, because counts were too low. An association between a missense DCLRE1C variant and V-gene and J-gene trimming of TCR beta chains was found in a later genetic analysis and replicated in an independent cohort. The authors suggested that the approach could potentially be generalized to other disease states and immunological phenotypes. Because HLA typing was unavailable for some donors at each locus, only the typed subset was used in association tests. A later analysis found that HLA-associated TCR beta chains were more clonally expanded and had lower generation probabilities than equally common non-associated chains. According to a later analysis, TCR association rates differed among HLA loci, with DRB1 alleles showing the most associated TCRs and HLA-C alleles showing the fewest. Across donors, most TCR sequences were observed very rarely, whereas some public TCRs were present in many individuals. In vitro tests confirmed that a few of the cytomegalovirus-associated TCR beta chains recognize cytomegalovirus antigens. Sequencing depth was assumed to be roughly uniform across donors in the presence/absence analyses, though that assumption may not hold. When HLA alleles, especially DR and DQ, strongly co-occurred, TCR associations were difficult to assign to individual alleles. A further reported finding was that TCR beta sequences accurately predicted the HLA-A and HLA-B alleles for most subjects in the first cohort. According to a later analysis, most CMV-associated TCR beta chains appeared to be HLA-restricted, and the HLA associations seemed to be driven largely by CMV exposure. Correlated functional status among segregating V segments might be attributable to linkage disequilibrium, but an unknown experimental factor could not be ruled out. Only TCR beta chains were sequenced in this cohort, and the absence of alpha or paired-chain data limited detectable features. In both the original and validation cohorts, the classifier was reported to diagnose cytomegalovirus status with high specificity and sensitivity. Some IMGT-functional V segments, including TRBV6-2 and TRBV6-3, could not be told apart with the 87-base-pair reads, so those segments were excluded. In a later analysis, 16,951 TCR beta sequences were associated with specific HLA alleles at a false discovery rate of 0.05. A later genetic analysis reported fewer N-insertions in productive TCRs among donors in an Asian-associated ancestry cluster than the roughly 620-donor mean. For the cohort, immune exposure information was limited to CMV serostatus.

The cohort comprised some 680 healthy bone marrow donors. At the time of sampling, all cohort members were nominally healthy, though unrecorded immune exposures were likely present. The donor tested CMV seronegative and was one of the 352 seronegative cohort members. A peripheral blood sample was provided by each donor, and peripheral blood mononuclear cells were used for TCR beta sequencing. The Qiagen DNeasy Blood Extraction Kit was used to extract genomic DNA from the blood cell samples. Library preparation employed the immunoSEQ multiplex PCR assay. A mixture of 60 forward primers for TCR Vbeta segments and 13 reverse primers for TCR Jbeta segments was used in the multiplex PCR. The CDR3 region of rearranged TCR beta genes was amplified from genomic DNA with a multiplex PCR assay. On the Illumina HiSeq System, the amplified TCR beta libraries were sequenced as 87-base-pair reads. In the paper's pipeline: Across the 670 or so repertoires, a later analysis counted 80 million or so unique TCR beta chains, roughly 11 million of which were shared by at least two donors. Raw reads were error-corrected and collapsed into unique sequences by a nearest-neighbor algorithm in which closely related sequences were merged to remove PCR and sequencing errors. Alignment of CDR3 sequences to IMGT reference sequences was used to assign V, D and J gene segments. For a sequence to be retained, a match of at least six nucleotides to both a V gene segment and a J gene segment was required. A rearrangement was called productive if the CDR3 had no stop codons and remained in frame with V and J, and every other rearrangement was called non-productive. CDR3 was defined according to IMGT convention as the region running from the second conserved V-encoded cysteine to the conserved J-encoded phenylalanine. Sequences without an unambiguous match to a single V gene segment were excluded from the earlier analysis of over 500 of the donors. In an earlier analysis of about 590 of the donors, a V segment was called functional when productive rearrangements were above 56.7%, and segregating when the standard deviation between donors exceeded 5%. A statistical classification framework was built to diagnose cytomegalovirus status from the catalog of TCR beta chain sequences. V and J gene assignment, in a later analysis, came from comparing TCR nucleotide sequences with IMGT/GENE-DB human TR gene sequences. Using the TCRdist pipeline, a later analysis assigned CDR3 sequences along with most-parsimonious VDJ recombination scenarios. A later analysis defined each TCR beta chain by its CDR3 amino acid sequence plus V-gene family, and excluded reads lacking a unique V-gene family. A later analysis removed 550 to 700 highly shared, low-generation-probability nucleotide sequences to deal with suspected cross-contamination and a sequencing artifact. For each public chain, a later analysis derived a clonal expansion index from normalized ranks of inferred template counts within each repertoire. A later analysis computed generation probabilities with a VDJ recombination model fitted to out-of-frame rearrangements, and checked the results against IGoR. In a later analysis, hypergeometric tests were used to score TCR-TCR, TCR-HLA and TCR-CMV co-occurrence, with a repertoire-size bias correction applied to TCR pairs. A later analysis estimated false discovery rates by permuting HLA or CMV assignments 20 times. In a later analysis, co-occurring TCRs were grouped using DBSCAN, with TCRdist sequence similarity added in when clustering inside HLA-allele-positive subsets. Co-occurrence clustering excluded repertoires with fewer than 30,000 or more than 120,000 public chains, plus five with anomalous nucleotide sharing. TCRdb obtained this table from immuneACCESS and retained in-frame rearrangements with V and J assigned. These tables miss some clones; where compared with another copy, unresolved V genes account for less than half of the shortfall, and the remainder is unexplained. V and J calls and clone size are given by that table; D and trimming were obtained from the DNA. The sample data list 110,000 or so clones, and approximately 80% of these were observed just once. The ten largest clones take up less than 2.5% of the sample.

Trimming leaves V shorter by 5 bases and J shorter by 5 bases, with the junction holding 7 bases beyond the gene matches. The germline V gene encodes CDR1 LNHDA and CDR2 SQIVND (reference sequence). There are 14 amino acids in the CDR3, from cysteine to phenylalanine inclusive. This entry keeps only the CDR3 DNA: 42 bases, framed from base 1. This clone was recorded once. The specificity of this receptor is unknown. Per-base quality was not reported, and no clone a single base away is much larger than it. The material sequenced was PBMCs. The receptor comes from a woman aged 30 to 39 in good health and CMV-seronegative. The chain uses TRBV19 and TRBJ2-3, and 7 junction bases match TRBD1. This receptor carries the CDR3 CASSPTNRGDTQYF. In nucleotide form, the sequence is TGTGCCAGTAGTCCCACCAACAGGGGAGATACGCAGTATTTT.